This T cell receptor beta chain is from a study of shared clonotypes between healthy human individuals (TCRdb year 2020). For context, the study as a whole: A few men and two women, aged 18 to 49 years, made up the cohort. For each donor, three plates each were used for CD4 naive and CD4 memory, two plates were used for CD8 naive, and one plate was used for CD8 memory. To estimate repertoire size and how much clonotype sharing occurs between individuals, the study deeply sequenced the blood TCR repertoires of about five healthy adults. To increase sequencing depth and limit assay-specific biases, TCR repertoire library preparation and sequencing were carried out by different laboratories using diverse techniques. Per donor, leukapheresis produced somewhere between about 0.85 and 8.9 billion PBMCs. Overall study results and their limits: Sampling was limited to blood, and TCR repertoires in tissue likely differ from TCR repertoires in blood. Sharing across a handful of donors was observed for roughly 5.4% of naive CD4, over 3% of naive CD8, roughly 2.4% of memory CD4, and about 0.39% of memory CD8 clonotypes. Naive subsets generally had larger estimated clonotype richness than memory subsets. Incomplete sequencing was indicated by rarefaction of sorted-subset datasets, despite the large sequencing depth. Pairwise subsampling led to the expectation that sequencing depth would affect the degree of clonotype sharing among donors. The genetic and exposure-history diversity represented was limited by the small number of donors. Compared with non-shared clonotypes, the clonotypes found in all four sorted-subset donors had higher generation probabilities.

On this clone: Its antigen is not yet known. No qualities accompany the bases; no much larger clone lies one base away. This sample also contains other DNA sequences that code for the same CDR3.

Using the deep immunoSEQ assay, multiplex PCR amplified TCR CDR3 regions from genomic DNA. Extracted genomic DNA from each cell subset was distributed evenly across all wells of several immunoSEQ 96-well plates, and each plate was treated as a replicate. For sorted subsets, each replicate PCR was loaded with around 220 ng genomic DNA, equivalent to approximately 33,000 T cell genomes. The purified libraries were quantified using a Qubit 3.0 fluorometer, sized with a Bioanalyzer 2100, and then quantified again using the KAPA Library Quantification kit. Every immunoSEQ 96-well plate was sequenced on a dedicated single-read 150-cycle Illumina NextSeq 550 flow cell. The original methods were these. The immunoSEQ output contained only junctional sequences without quality scores, so filtering could not match that applied to full-length reads. To assign V/J genes and CDR3, sequences were annotated against IMGT germline references using PyIR, a Python wrapper for IgBLAST v1.9. Reads were filtered out if the reads had weak V/J assignments (E-value above 1e-6), no CDR3, stop codons, out-of-frame junctions, or ambiguous translated residues. V3J clonotypes were defined as sequences sharing an identical inferred V gene, J gene, and CDR3 amino acid sequence. Percentage overlap between repertoires was calculated by dividing the number of shared unique clonotypes by the size of the smaller repertoire. RTK rarefaction, the Chao1 estimator, and Recon v2.1 estimates of unobserved clonotypes were used to assess repertoire richness. Generation probabilities for all TCRbeta clonotypes obtained by the gDNA method from a handful of donors were computed using OLGA. Imported from immuneACCESS, the table was reduced by TCRdb to in-frame sequences with V and J called. These copies leave out some clones; in studies compared against another copy, an unresolved V gene accounts for under half, and the cause of the remainder is not known. The V and J calls and clone size are taken from that table; D and trimming were inferred from the DNA. Recorded for this sample are roughly 2.1 million clones; 85% to 95% of them occurred a single time. 1.5% to 2% of the sample is in the top ten clones.

CD8 naive samples were obtained by positive selection for CCR7 among CD45RO-negative cells, yielding a CD45RA+CCR7+ population from which TemRA cells were excluded. The donors were healthy, HIV-negative adults with no recently reported acute infections or vaccinations. All donors were Caucasian adults living in Nashville, Tennessee, USA. Blood was obtained by leukapheresis, after which PBMCs were separated by Ficoll-Histopaque density gradient centrifugation and cryopreserved in liquid nitrogen vapor phase. Purity and quantity of every magnetically sorted T cell population were checked by analytical flow cytometry. Genomic DNA was isolated from every sorted fraction and measured by UV absorbance on a Nanodrop 2000c. V and J are trimmed by 0 bases and 1 base, and the gene matches miss 2 bases of the junction. From cysteine to phenylalanine, the CDR3 is 15 amino acids long. The entry retains the CDR3 DNA only, 45 bases that are in frame from base 1. Taken from the germline V gene (reference sequence), the CDR1 and CDR2 loops are SEHNR and FQNEAQ.

The receptor comes from a man in his late teens or twenties in good health. Some clones in this sample may be carry-over from other donors' samples. Sequencing was done on a sample of naive CD8+ T cells from PBMCs. The intended sense of this specimen's cell subset or site label: CD45RA+CCR7+. The sequence joins TRBV7-9 to TRBJ1-1; 7 bases in the junction line up with TRBD1. CDR3 sequence: CASSLAGGKNTEAFF. The nucleotides are TGTGCCAGCAGCTTAGCAGGGGGCAAGAACACTGAAGCTTTCTTT.